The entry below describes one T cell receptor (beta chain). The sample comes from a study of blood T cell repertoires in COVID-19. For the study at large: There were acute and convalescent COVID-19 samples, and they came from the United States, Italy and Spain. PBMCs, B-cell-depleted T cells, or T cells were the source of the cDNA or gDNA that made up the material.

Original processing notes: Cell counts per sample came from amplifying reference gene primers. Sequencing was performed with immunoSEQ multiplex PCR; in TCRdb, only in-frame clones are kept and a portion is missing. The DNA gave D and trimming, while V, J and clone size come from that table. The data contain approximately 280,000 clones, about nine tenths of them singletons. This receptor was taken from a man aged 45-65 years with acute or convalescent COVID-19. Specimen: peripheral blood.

The CDR3 DNA follows: TGTGCCAGCTCACCCGACAGGGAAGGCTACTATGGCTACACCTTC. Protein sequence: CASSPDREGYYGYTF. This rearrangement joins TRBV18 to TRBJ1-2; TRBD1 aligns across 7 bases. With V trimmed by 3 bases and J by 3 bases, 7 bases remained unmatched. The CDR3 runs 15 residues. Per the germline V gene, CDR1 is KGHSH and CDR2 is LQKENI. Complete variable domain (other parts from reference TRBV18 and TRBJ1-2): NAGVMQNPRHLVRRRGQEARLRCSPMKGHSHVYWYRQLPEEGLKFMVYLQKENIIDESGMPKERFSAEFPKEGPSILRIQQVVRGDSAAYFCASSPDREGYYGYTFGSGTRLTVV.